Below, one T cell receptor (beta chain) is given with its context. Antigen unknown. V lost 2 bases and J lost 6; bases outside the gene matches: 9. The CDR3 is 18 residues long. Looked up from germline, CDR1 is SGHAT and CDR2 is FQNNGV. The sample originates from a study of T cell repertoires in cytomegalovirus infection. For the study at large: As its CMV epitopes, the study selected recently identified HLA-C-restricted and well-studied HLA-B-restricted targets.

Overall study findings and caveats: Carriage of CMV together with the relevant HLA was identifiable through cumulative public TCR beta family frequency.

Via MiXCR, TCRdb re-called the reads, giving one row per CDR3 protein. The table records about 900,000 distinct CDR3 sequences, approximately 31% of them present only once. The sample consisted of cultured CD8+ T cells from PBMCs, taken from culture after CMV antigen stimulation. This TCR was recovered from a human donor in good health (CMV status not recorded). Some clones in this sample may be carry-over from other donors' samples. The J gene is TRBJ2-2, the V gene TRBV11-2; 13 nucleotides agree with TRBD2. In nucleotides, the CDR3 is TGTGCCAGCAGCTTATTACCGGGACTAGCGGGGCGGTCCGGGGAGCTGTTTTTT. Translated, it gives CASSLLPGLAGRSGELFF.